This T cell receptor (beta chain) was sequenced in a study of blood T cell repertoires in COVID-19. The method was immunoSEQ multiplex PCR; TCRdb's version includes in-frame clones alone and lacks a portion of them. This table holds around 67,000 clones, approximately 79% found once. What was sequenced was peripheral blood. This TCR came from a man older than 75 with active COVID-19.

Here the CDR3 reads CASSVGVGAPEQYF. CDR3 bases: TGTGCCAGCAGCGTAGGAGTGGGAGCGCCCGAGCAGTACTTC. V gene TRBV9 combines with J gene TRBJ2-7; TRBD2 might be the D (5 bases). Germline CDR1 SGDLS, CDR2 YYNGEE. Trimming left V 0 bases short and J 6 bases short, with 13 bases between. The CDR3 runs 14 residues.